Listed below are T cell receptor beta chains from one sample, sequenced in a study of CD4 and CD8 cells across lung adenocarcinoma regions. TCRdb re-derived calls from the PCR reads in MiXCR, one entry per CDR3 protein. This table has 7,500 to 10,000 distinct CDR3 sequences, 40% to 50% appearing once. Sequencing used CD4+ T cells from the margin of a lung tumor. The receptors shown here come from a female donor with lung adenocarcinoma. The CD4 and CD8 labels of this study may be unreliable. CDR3s include the opening cysteine and the closing phenylalanine or tryptophan. D genes are given only for firm matches. Size is stated for part of the rows, as once, few or many counts, or as a class when the clone is expanded.

CDR3 protein	CDR3 DNA	D gene	clone size	V gene	J gene
CASTSAGRGSPLHF	TGTGCCAGCACCTCAGCGGGGAGGGGATCACCCCTCCACTTT	-	-	TRBV28	TRBJ1-6
CAIRDAGGRAYEQFF	TGTGCCATCAGAGACGCGGGCGGGAGGGCCTATGAGCAGTTCTTC	TRBD2	medium-sized	TRBV10-3	TRBJ2-1
CASSLGYSGNTIYF	TGTGCCAGCAGTTTAGGTTACTCTGGAAACACCATATATTTT	-	many	TRBV12-3/TRBV12-4	TRBJ1-3
CASSEAGGVVAGGTWSEQYF	TGTGCCAGCAGTGAAGCTGGGGGGGTGGTGGCGGGAGGTACTTGGAGTGAGCAGTACTTC	TRBD2	-	TRBV6-1	TRBJ2-7
CAGSGGGARETQYF	TGTGCGGGCAGTGGGGGTGGAGCCCGAGAGACCCAGTACTTC	-	-	TRBV6-1	TRBJ2-5
CASNDRGNSPLHF	TGTGCCAGCAATGACAGGGGTAATTCACCCCTCCACTTT	TRBD1	many	TRBV6-1	TRBJ1-6
CASRVTRGLTKNMQYF	TGTGCCAGCCGCGTCACGCGGGGGTTAACCAAAAACATGCAGTATTTT	TRBD2	-	TRBV27	TRBJ2-3
CASSKSDSNQPQHF	TGTGCCAGCAGCAAGTCGGATAGCAATCAGCCCCAGCATTTT	-	many	TRBV6-1	TRBJ1-5
CASSLRGQETQYF	TGTGCCAGCAGTTTAAGGGGTCAAGAGACCCAGTACTTC	-	large	TRBV27	TRBJ2-5
CASSRDLGYEQYF	TGTGCCAGCAGTCGGGACTTGGGCTACGAGCAGTACTTC	-	-	TRBV6-1	TRBJ2-7
CARGWGGSGPETQYF	TGTGCCAGGGGGTGGGGGGGGAGCGGCCCAGAGACGCAGTACTTT	TRBD2	-	TRBV6-1	TRBJ2-5
CASSLSGRGPPDTQYF	TGTGCCAGCAGTCTCTCGGGGCGAGGCCCGCCAGATACGCAGTATTTT	-	-	TRBV6-5	TRBJ2-3
CASSEGVAGGRDKDTQYF	TGTGCCAGCAGTGAAGGGGTAGCGGGGGGGCGGGACAAAGATACGCAGTACTTT	TRBD2	-	TRBV6-1	TRBJ2-3
CARSCAKNGELFF	TGTGCCAGGAGCTGTGCGAAGAACGGGGAGCTGTTTTTT	-	-	TRBV7-2	TRBJ2-2
CASSLGGGMNTEAFF	TGTGCCAGCAGCTTAGGGGGGGGAATGAACACTGAAGCTTTCTTT	-	-	TRBV7-2	TRBJ1-1
CASSKPQGLATNEQYF	TGTGCCAGCAGTAAACCCCAGGGACTGGCCACTAATGAGCAGTACTTC	-	-	TRBV6-1	TRBJ2-4
CASSPWAAGSGDEQFF	-	-	-	TRBV27	TRBJ2-3
CATYKPGLAGNEQFF	TGTGCCACGTACAAACCGGGACTAGCGGGAAATGAGCAGTTCTTC	TRBD2	-	TRBV6-1	TRBJ2-1
CASSLGESGANVLTF	TGTGCCAGCAGTTTAGGAGAATCTGGGGCCAACGTCCTGACTTTC	-	medium-sized	TRBV28	TRBJ2-6
CASSLYPPPETQYF	TGTGCCAGCAGCTTATATCCCCCCCCGGAGACCCAGTACTTC	-	medium-sized	TRBV7-2	TRBJ2-5
CACRDPGDSNPDTQYF	TGTGCCTGCAGGGACCCCGGGGACAGTAACCCAGATACCCAGTATTTT	TRBD1	-	TRBV6-1	TRBJ2-3
CASSDKTGGGYDEQFF	TGTGCCAGCAGTGACAAAACAGGGGGCGGATACGATGAGCAGTTCTTC	TRBD1	-	TRBV6-4	TRBJ2-1
CAAGYGGRDPETQYF	TGTGCCGCGGGGTACGGGGGCCGGGACCCAGAGACGCAGTACTTC	-	-	TRBV10-3	TRBJ2-7
CASSQGSSGTYNEQFF	TGTGCCAGCAGCCAAGGCTCTAGCGGGACCTACAATGAGCAGTTCTTC	TRBD2	few	TRBV4-2	TRBJ2-1
CASSYAGHGGRNQNIQYF	TGTGCCAGCAGTTACGCGGGGCACGGGGGCCGTAACCAAAACATCCAGTACTTC	-	-	TRBV6-2/TRBV6-3	TRBJ2-5
CAGSVDGDTDTQYF	TGTGCCGGCAGCGTGGACGGTGACACAGATACGCAGTATTTT	-	-	TRBV16	TRBJ2-3
CASSYQSGNTEAFF	TGTGCCAGCAGTTACCAATCGGGGAATACTGAAGCTTTCTTT	-	medium-sized	TRBV6-5	TRBJ1-1
CASSVSRGLPGLAFEQFF	TGTGCCAGCAGTGTTTCCAGGGGTCTCCCGGGACTAGCGTTTGAGCAGTTCTTC	TRBD2	-	TRBV6-1	TRBJ2-1
CASRGFSGRAFDNEQFF	TGTGCCAGCAGGGGTTTTAGCGGGAGGGCCTTTGACAATGAGCAGTTCTTC	TRBD2	-	TRBV27	TRBJ2-1
CATSALGSGNLNEQFF	TGTGCCACCAGTGCTCTGGGGAGCGGGAATCTCAATGAGCAGTTCTTC	TRBD2	many	TRBV24-1	TRBJ2-1
CASSSFNEKLFF	TGTGCCAGCAGTAGCTTTAATGAAAAACTGTTTTTT	-	-	TRBV6-1	TRBJ1-4
CASSFRAGGKDTQYF	TGTGCCAGCAGTTTCCGGGCAGGTGGCAAAGATACGCAGTACTTC	-	-	TRBV27	TRBJ2-7
CASSQGLAGLGYQETQYF	TGTGCCAGCAGCCAAGGACTAGCGGGCTTGGGGTACCAAGAGACCCAGTACTTC	TRBD2	few	TRBV3-1	TRBJ2-5